This T cell receptor (beta chain) is drawn from a study of regulatory T cells in long-lasting Graves disease. Researchers made TCR beta libraries by using iRepertoire HTBI primers and running Arm-PCR on CDR3 regions. MiXCR, run by TCRdb on the multiplex PCR reads, gives a single entry per CDR3 protein. Among 550,000 to 650,000 distinct CDR3 sequences, about 16% were seen once, and the ten largest hold 12%. Time point in this sample: newly diagnosed GD, antithyroid drugs for less than 3 months. PBMCs provided the RNA from which the TCR library was made. CDR3 length equals 19 residues. V shed 6 bases, J shed 3 bases, and the junction held 16 bases outside the gene matches. In addition, the sample was reused for a study of T cells in Graves' hyperthyroidism and ophthalmopathy.

This receptor was obtained from a man aged 18 to 29 with Graves disease. The sequencing here drew on peripheral blood mononuclear cells (PBMCs), taken at new diagnosis, from a patient treated with antithyroid drugs. The chain recombines TRBV12-3 or TRBV12-4 with TRBJ2-1; TRBD2 matches at 11 bases. The chain's CDR3 is CASSKIRRGLAELYNEQFF. The CDR3 DNA reads as TGTGCCAGCAGCAAAATACGGAGGGGACTAGCGGAACTCTACAATGAGCAGTTCTTC.